Following are 9 T cell receptor beta chains from one sample sequenced in a study of T cells in Graves' hyperthyroidism and ophthalmopathy. RNA transcripts were the template for amplifying TCR beta CDR3 regions. An initial round of RT-PCR targeting the TCR CDR3 relied on the HTBI primer set. TCRdb re-analysed the multiplex PCR reads in MiXCR, keeping a single row per CDR3 protein. The table lists approximately 640,000 distinct CDR3 sequences, roughly 16% of them singletons. The sequenced sample was blood. The receptors come from a woman in her 30s with Graves' hyperthyroidism.

Written as DNA, the CDR3 is TGTGCCACCAGTGATACCGGGGCCAACTATGGCTACACCTTC. Amino acids: CATSDTGANYGYTF. The chain has TRBV24-1 and TRBJ1-2, with D tentatively TRBD1 (5 bases). The CDR3 is 14 amino acids. The V end was cut by 3 bases, the J end by 2 bases, with 9 bases between. Germline V lookup: CDR1 KGHDR, CDR2 SFDVKD.

This clonotype has at least ten counts. The V call is TRBV6-1, the J call TRBJ1-1, with D hard to call. The CDR3 length is 15 residues. CDR1 and CDR2 from the germline V gene are MNHNS and SASEGT. V lost 6 bases, J lost 1 base, and 15 bases lay in between. CDR3 region: CASREFLTTNTEAFF. Written as DNA, the CDR3 is TGTGCCAGCAGAGAGTTCCTAACAACGAACACTGAAGCTTTCTTT.

This clonotype was found many times. The rearrangement links TRBV6-1 to TRBJ2-1; possibly TRBD1 or TRBD2 for D (7 bases each). V lost 6 bases and J lost 9, with 21 bases in between. The CDR3 spans 15 residues. CDR1 is MNHNS, CDR2 SASEGT, per germline. Here the CDR3 DNA reads TGTGCCAGCAGCAAGGGGGCAGGCGGGAGAAGTGAGCAGTTCTTC. Translating gives CASSKGAGGRSEQFF.

At least ten counts were recorded for this clonotype. The chain uses TRBV4-3 and TRBJ2-5, with 9 bases matching TRBD1. V was clipped by 0 bases and J by 6 bases; unmatched bases: 2. The CDR3 sequence is 14 residues long. Germline V gene lookup returns CDR1 LGHNA and CDR2 YSLEER. CDR3 in amino acids: CASSQDGQGKTQYF. The CDR3 region has the DNA TGCGCCAGCAGCCAAGATGGACAGGGGAAGACCCAGTACTTC.

This clonotype occurred many times. The rearrangement uses TRBV29-1 and TRBJ2-1; the D gene is possibly TRBD1 (5 bases). With 4 bases removed from V and 8 bases from J, the gap between germline ends came to 12 bases. This CDR3 contains 12 residues. Per germline, CDR1 SQVTM and CDR2 ANQGSEA. CDR3 residues: CSVVGVRYEQFF. DNA of the CDR3: TGCAGCGTTGTAGGGGTGAGGTATGAGCAGTTCTTC.

This clonotype was seen a handful of times. It may be a read error: a sequence one base away is much more abundant. J is TRBJ2-5 and V is TRBV11-2, with 7 bases identical to TRBD1. This CDR3 region has 14 residues. Looked up from germline, CDR1 is SGHAT and CDR2 is FQNNGV. The DNA for the CDR3 is TGTGCCGGCAGCCACCGGGACAGCCACGAGACCCAGTACTTC. Protein product: CAGSHRDSHETQYF.

The CDR3 DNA follows: TGTGCCAGCAGCCCTCCTTTTAGAGGGGGGAGCAATCAGCCCCAGCATTTT. Protein sequence: CASSPPFRGGSNQPQHF. This chain joins TRBV7-2 and TRBJ1-5; tentative D call: TRBD1 (6 bases). The CDR3 extends over 17 amino acids. The V end lost 5 bases, the J end lost 1 base, and 18 bases lay between the germline ends. The germline CDR1 and CDR2 sequences are SGHTA and FQGNSA.

In this sample, this clonotype turned up a few times. The chain carries TRBV18 and TRBJ2-1; D possibly corresponds to TRBD2 (5 bases). Germline V gene sequence: CDR1 KGHSH, CDR2 LQKENI. V was pared by 6 bases and J by 1 base, with 16 bases between. The CDR3 totals 16 residues. This chain's CDR3 is CASSTRGGQSYNEQFF. The CDR3 nucleotides read TGTGCCAGCTCTACCCGAGGAGGCCAGTCCTACAATGAGCAGTTCTTC.

This clonotype was seen many times. The V and J genes are TRBV7-2 and TRBJ2-1, with D perhaps TRBD1 (5 bases). The CDR3 spans 12 residues. Germline V gives CDR1 SGHTA, CDR2 FQGNSA. The germline V and J ends were trimmed by 4 bases and 7 bases, with 8 bases remaining between them. In DNA form, the CDR3 reads TGTGCCAGCAGCTACAGGACGAATGAGCAGTTCTTC. This gives the protein CASSYRTNEQFF.